The rows below give T cell receptor beta chains drawn from one sample of a study of CD8+ T cells in alopecia areata. The method was immunoSEQ multiplex PCR; TCRdb's version includes in-frame clones alone and lacks a portion of them. Of about 23,000 clones in the sample, under 60% were seen once. Sequencing used NKG2D-high CD8+ T cells sorted from blood. The receptor set was obtained from a human donor with alopecia areata. Each CDR3 is given without its conserved first and last residue. Fields, in order: V gene, D gene, J gene, CDR3 protein. A D gene is named only where the DNA matches it firmly.

TRBV9	TRBD1	TRBJ1-2	ASRGQGTAYGYT
TRBV5-1	.	TRBJ2-4	ASSPAPRGAKNIQY
TRBV13	TRBD2	TRBJ2-3	ASSSAGVSGSFGTDTQY
TRBV9	.	TRBJ1-1	ASSGQGYTEAF
TRBV27	.	TRBJ2-3	ASRDGHTQY
TRBV5-1	.	TRBJ2-3	ASSLRGRGTDTQY
TRBV9	.	TRBJ2-3	ASSPWGSGDTQY
TRBV19	TRBD2	TRBJ2-7	ASSIDGGLAGDEQY
TRBV29-1	.	TRBJ1-1	SVSRNTEAF
TRBV7-6	.	TRBJ2-3	ASSLVPARGGTDTQY
TRBV15	TRBD2	TRBJ2-2	ATSRLAGGPLPGELF
TRBV5-1	.	TRBJ2-7	ASRSAEGGGNYEQY
TRBV9	TRBD1	TRBJ2-7	ASSVADRGPSEQY
TRBV27	TRBD2	TRBJ2-7	ASSVAGVFYEQY
TRBV19	.	TRBJ1-2	ASSIGGSNGYT
TRBV5-1	.	TRBJ1-4	ASGPRGWMREKLF
TRBV6-5	.	TRBJ1-1	ASSPPSGAEAF
TRBV9	TRBD1	TRBJ2-1	ASSDPRDSSYNEQF
TRBV5-1	.	TRBJ2-7	ASSLEVRGEQY
TRBV13	TRBD2	TRBJ2-1	ASSSGLAWNEQF
TRBV5-6	.	TRBJ1-2	ASSFGLGYGYT
TRBV7-2	.	TRBJ2-5	ASSLEHQRGETQY
TRBV5-1	TRBD1	TRBJ1-1	ASSLAGQENTEAF
TRBV13	TRBD2	TRBJ2-1	ASSLNRRLAGEEQF
TRBV5-1	.	TRBJ2-4	ASSLPGEVKNIQY
TRBV19	.	TRBJ2-7	ASSITGQGLIYEQY
TRBV9	.	TRBJ1-1	ASSSGSMNTEAF
TRBV2	.	TRBJ1-2	ASSDGGAGGYT
TRBV19	.	TRBJ2-7	ASSIDHRTPWSYEQY
TRBV30	TRBD1	TRBJ1-2	AWEGQDLRAKWGYT
TRBV19	.	TRBJ2-7	ASKWGYEQY
TRBV7-9	.	TRBJ1-5	ASSLGDNQPQH
TRBV2	.	TRBJ1-5	ASRLGAQPQH
TRBV2	.	TRBJ2-7	ASSVRKVGYEQY
TRBV5-6	TRBD2	TRBJ2-7	ASSFLAGSYEQY
TRBV9	.	TRBJ2-1	ASSGNEQF
TRBV29-1	TRBD2	TRBJ2-7	SVVAGGLPWELYEQY
TRBV27	TRBD1	TRBJ2-5	ASRTRDRDQETQY
TRBV4-1	TRBD1	TRBJ1-5	ASSLDRDSNQPQH
TRBV28	TRBD1	TRBJ2-5	ASSFLGQGPQETQY
TRBV29-1	.	TRBJ2-3	SVAAYPQDTQY
TRBV4-1	TRBD1	TRBJ1-2	ASSRVQGTLDYGYT
TRBV5-1	.	TRBJ2-5	ASSLCQGCQETQY
TRBV19	TRBD2	TRBJ2-1	ASSISSGSLNEQF
TRBV30	.	TRBJ1-2	AWDSGILSAYGYT
TRBV19	.	TRBJ2-1	ASSMARFSYNEQF
TRBV27	.	TRBJ1-2	ASSANGGGAIDGYT
TRBV7-9	TRBD1	TRBJ1-5	ASSLDRWNQPQH
TRBV28	TRBD2	TRBJ2-2	ASSSGAGLVGSGELF
TRBV19	TRBD1	TRBJ2-1	ASSIEHRGDEQF
TRBV7-2	.	TRBJ1-2	ASSRGRGAIYGYT
TRBV6-1	.	TRBJ2-7	ASSPRDSLAYEQY
TRBV7-8	TRBD2	TRBJ2-6	ASSSMGLAGFSGANVLT
TRBV6-5	.	TRBJ1-3	ASSYSRGNTIY
TRBV6-4	.	TRBJ2-1	ASSDSQPFLNEQF
TRBV2	TRBD2	TRBJ2-2	ASSEREANTGELF
TRBV7-9	TRBD2	TRBJ2-1	ASSSRTSANEQF